This T cell receptor (beta chain) was recorded in a study of blood T cell repertoires in COVID-19. Study summary: Samples taken during acute and convalescent COVID-19 were collected in the United States, Italy and Spain. Sources were T cells, B-cell-depleted T cells, or PBMCs; the material itself was cDNA or gDNA.

As originally analysed: Estimated nucleated cell counts came from reference gene primer amplification. Generated by immunoSEQ multiplex PCR, the TCRdb table keeps only in-frame clones and is missing some. The DNA was the basis for D and trimming; V, J and clone size are from that table. The top ten clones hold 15% to 20% of a sample with roughly 200,000 clones, around 84% of them seen once. There are 13 residues in the CDR3. The V end was cut by 5 bases, the J end by 2 bases, with 10 bases between. Sequencing was carried out using peripheral blood. This receptor was identified in a woman older than 75 with active or convalescent COVID-19. The chain carries TRBV12-3 or TRBV12-4 and TRBJ2-7; maybe TRBD2 (6 bases). This CDR3 reads CASSPGTPYEQYF. The CDR3 DNA sequence: TGTGCCAGCAGTCCCGGGACTCCCTACGAGCAGTACTTC.